The clone carrying this T cell receptor (beta chain) was observed a handful of times. TCRdb ran MiXCR on the 5' RACE reads and lists one entry per CDR3 protein. The sample lists over 300,000 distinct CDR3 sequences; roughly 19% were seen once. The CDR3 contains 13 residues. V lost 5 bases to trimming and J lost 1 base, with 8 bases between them. This sample was included in a study of T-cell memory formation after mild COVID-19. Input material: PBMCs or a T cell subset sorted from them (not recorded which). The V gene is TRBV12-3 or TRBV12-4, the J gene TRBJ2-5; D unresolved. The clonotype originates from a man between 18 and 35 years old who had mild COVID-19 (a few samples of this study predate the infection). Cell type and time point are not known. The CDR3 here is CASSKDSQETQYF. The CDR3 region has the DNA TGTGCCAGCAGTAAAGATAGCCAAGAGACCCAGTACTTC.